This is a list of T cell receptor beta chains from one sample in a study of vaccination and CD4 T cells after COVID-19. TCRdb used MiXCR to reprocess the PCR reads, holding one entry per CDR3 protein. The table records approximately 12,000 distinct CDR3 sequences, approximately 53% of them present only once. These TCRs are of unknown antigen specificity. Source material: CD4+ T cells from blood, cultured in vitro. These receptors were taken from a human donor who had recovered from COVID-19. CDR3s include the opening cysteine and the closing phenylalanine or tryptophan. A D gene is named only where the DNA matches it firmly. Clone size is shown for a subset of rows, as once, few, many or a class of expanded clone.

CDR3 protein,CDR3 DNA,D gene,V gene,J gene,clone size
CASSLTPGGTEAFF,TGTGCCAGCAGCTTAACTCCCGGTGGGACTGAAGCTTTCTTT,NA,TRBV11-2,TRBJ1-1,once
CATSDPAGVTDTQYF,TGTGCCACCAGTGATCCGGCGGGAGTCACAGATACGCAGTATTTT,TRBD2,TRBV24-1,TRBJ2-3,NA
CSAGALGNYGYTF,TGCAGTGCTGGAGCCCTAGGAAACTATGGCTACACCTTC,NA,TRBV20-1,TRBJ1-2,NA
CASRLGSVMGPLHF,TGTGCCAGCAGACTCGGGAGCGTTATGGGACCCCTCCACTTT,NA,TRBV6-1,TRBJ1-6,few
CASFGQGAGNTEAFF,TGTGCCAGCTTCGGACAGGGGGCAGGGAACACTGAAGCTTTCTTT,TRBD1,TRBV6-1,TRBJ1-1,NA
CSARDPTYRVSGYTF,TGCAGTGCTAGAGACCCTACTTACAGGGTCTCTGGCTACACCTTC,NA,TRBV20-1,TRBJ1-2,NA
CASSLGDGYGNQPQHF,TGTGCCAGCAGCTTGGGAGATGGGTATGGTAATCAGCCCCAGCATTTT,NA,TRBV7-9,TRBJ1-5,NA
CSARVRGSSTDTQYF,TGCAGTGCTAGAGTCCGGGGGTCTAGCACAGATACGCAGTATTTT,NA,TRBV20-1,TRBJ2-3,NA
CASSQDPGPATTIYF,TGCGCCAGCAGCCAAGACCCCGGCCCTGCCACTACCATATATTTT,NA,TRBV4-3,TRBJ1-3,NA
CASSLWGLKGRQGKADTEAFF,TGTGCCAGCAGTTTATGGGGACTTAAGGGCCGACAGGGCAAGGCGGACACTGAAGCTTTCTTT,TRBD1,TRBV28,TRBJ1-1,once